The sequence of this T cell receptor (beta chain) was determined in a study of sequential checkpoint blockade in melanoma. Study-level background: After both sequences, patients received maintenance nivolumab.

TCRdb's copy holds only in-frame clones and misses some; the assay was immunoSEQ multiplex PCR. Found here are roughly 16,000 clones, about 80% of them singletons; the top ten hold approximately 12%. In germline, CDR1 is WSHSY, CDR2 SAAADI. The CDR3 extends over 14 amino acids. V was pared by 3 bases and J by 4 bases, with 12 bases between. This clone appeared a few times. The treatment here: randomized to nivolumab then ipilimumab (arm A) or the reverse (arm B). DNA-damaging chemotherapy had not been given to any patient beforehand. The TCR originated in a human donor with melanoma. Sequencing used CD8+ T cells sorted from blood (inferred from file names), obtained from a patient given nivolumab and ipilimumab in sequence. The V gene is TRBV10-2, the J gene TRBJ1-2; D uncertain. In DNA, the CDR3 is TGCGCCAGCAGTGAAGACAAAGATTTCTATGGCTACACCTTC. Protein: CASSEDKDFYGYTF.